This T cell receptor (beta chain) was identified during a study of shared clonotypes between healthy human individuals (TCRdb year 2020). At the level of the whole study: Three men and a couple of women, aged 18 to 49 years, made up the cohort. For each donor, three plates each were used for CD4 naive and CD4 memory, two plates were used for CD8 naive, and one plate was used for CD8 memory. To estimate repertoire size and how much clonotype sharing occurs between individuals, the study deeply sequenced the blood TCR repertoires of about five healthy adults. To increase sequencing depth and limit assay-specific biases, TCR repertoire library preparation and sequencing were carried out by different laboratories using diverse techniques. Per donor, leukapheresis produced somewhere between about 0.9 and 9 billion PBMCs.

The donors were healthy, HIV-negative adults with no recently reported acute infections or vaccinations. Every donor was a Caucasian adult living in Nashville, Tennessee, USA. CD4+ T cells were enriched through magnetic negative selection, after which naive cells were positively selected on CD45RA and the remaining negative fraction served as the memory subset. Blood was obtained by leukapheresis, after which PBMCs were separated by Ficoll-Histopaque density gradient centrifugation and cryopreserved in liquid nitrogen vapor phase. Purity and quantity of every magnetically sorted T cell population were checked by analytical flow cytometry. From each sorted fraction, genomic DNA was isolated and quantified by UV absorbance on a Nanodrop 2000c. TCR CDR3 regions were amplified from genomic DNA by multiplex PCR using the deep immunoSEQ assay. For each cell subset, the extracted genomic DNA was distributed evenly across all wells of several immunoSEQ 96-well plates, and each plate served as one replicate. Each replicate PCR for sorted subsets received approximately 220 ng genomic DNA, equal to about 30,000 T cell genomes. The purified libraries were quantified using a Qubit 3.0 fluorometer, sized with a Bioanalyzer 2100, and then quantified again using the KAPA Library Quantification kit. A separate single-read 150-cycle Illumina NextSeq 550 flow cell was used to sequence each immunoSEQ 96-well plate. On the study's bioinformatics: Because only junctional sequences without quality scores were contained in the immunoSEQ output, filtering matching that applied to full-length reads could not be performed. To assign V/J genes and CDR3, sequences were annotated against IMGT germline references using PyIR, a Python wrapper for IgBLAST v1.9. Any read was removed if the V/J assignment was weak (E-value above 1e-6), the CDR3 was missing, or the read contained stop codons, out-of-frame junctions, or ambiguous translated residues. V3J clonotypes were defined as sequences sharing an identical inferred V gene, J gene, and CDR3 amino acid sequence. Percentage overlap between repertoires was calculated by dividing the number of shared unique clonotypes by the size of the smaller repertoire. Three approaches were used to assess repertoire richness: RTK rarefaction, the Chao1 estimator, and Recon v2.1 estimates of unobserved clonotypes. Generation probabilities for all TCRbeta clonotypes obtained by the gDNA method from a handful of donors were computed using OLGA. This is the immuneACCESS table as TCRdb keeps it, with only in-frame sequences that have V and J called. A part of the clones is gone; compared with another copy, unresolved V genes explain less than half, and the rest is unexplained. V and J calls and clone size come straight from that table; D and trimming were deduced from the DNA. The table for this sample lists around 1,100,000 clones; approximately 77% of them were counted only once. The ten most abundant clones make up 0.7% to 0.95% of the sample.

Worth noting for this clone: What antigen it recognizes has not been identified. The input lacks base qualities; no much larger clone sits a single base away.

Counted from cysteine to phenylalanine, this CDR3 has 14 amino acids. Of all the DNA, just the CDR3 is kept, 42 bases in frame from base 1. Per the germline V gene, MDHEN is the CDR1 and SYDVKM is the CDR2. V loses 4 bases of germline sequence and J loses 7 bases, and the interval between the two ends is 14 bases. General conclusions and limits of the study: The genetic and exposure-history diversity represented was limited by the small number of donors. Rarefaction of sorted-subset datasets indicated incomplete sequencing despite the large sequencing depth. About 5% of naive CD4, 3% to 3.5% of naive CD8, around 2.3% of memory CD4, and around 0.4% of memory CD8 clonotypes were shared across several donors. Compared with non-shared clonotypes, clonotypes shared by all four sorted-subset donors had higher generation probabilities. Naive subsets generally had larger estimated clonotype richness than memory subsets. Sampling was limited to blood, and TCR repertoires in tissue likely differ from TCR repertoires in blood. Pairwise subsampling indicated that sequencing depth was expected to affect the degree of clonotype sharing among donors.

Sequenced input: memory CD4+ T cells from PBMCs. In light of the paper, this sample's cell subset or site label describes: CD45RA-negative fraction. This clonotype originated in a man between 18 and 29 years old in good health. Some clones in this sample may be carry-over from other donors' samples. The V and J segments used are TRBV28 and TRBJ1-5; the D gene is perhaps TRBD1, on 6 matching bases. At the DNA level, the sequence is TGTGCCAGCAGTTGGGGCAGGGGTGTACAGCCCCAGCATTTT. Translated, it gives CASSWGRGVQPQHF.